This record concerns one T cell receptor (beta chain) sequence. The data stem from a study of blood T cells in healthy people across ages. Trimming removed 5 bases from V and 2 bases from J, with 16 bases in between. This CDR3 has 16 residues. CDR1 is LNHNV and CDR2 is YYDKDF in the germline V gene (reference sequence). The authors ran a second PCR of about 7 to 12 cycles using a sample-barcoded 5' primer and a J-beta primer mix. TCRdb recomputed calls from the 5' RACE reads with MiXCR, one row per CDR3 protein. The sample yields under 800,000 distinct CDR3 sequences, over 20% seen once. This chain uses TRBV15 with TRBJ2-4; D is perhaps TRBD2 (6 bases). Sequenced sample: blood. The receptor comes from a man in his 70s in good health. DNA for the CDR3: TGTGCCACCAGCCTCGGGGCTAGCGCAACCAAAAACATTCAGTACTTC. Residues: CATSLGASATKNIQYF.